This TCR beta chain appears in the sequencing data of a study of blood T cell repertoires in COVID-19. At the level of the study: There were acute and convalescent COVID-19 samples, and they came from the United States, Italy and Spain. Sources were T cells, B-cell-depleted T cells, or PBMCs; the material itself was cDNA or gDNA.

The germline CDR1 and CDR2 sequences are SGHAT and FQNNGV. J lost 5 bases, V lost 1 base, and 10 bases had no gene match. The CDR3 is 17 amino acids. In the source study's methods: Scientists estimated how many nucleated cells there were by amplifying reference gene primers. The assay was immunoSEQ multiplex PCR, and TCRdb's table has in-frame clones only and misses some. The DNA gave D and trimming, while V, J and clone size come from that table. The sample yields approximately 330,000 clones, 87% seen once. Only a few counts were recorded for this clone. During active infection, Seattle patients enrolled and were then monitored through disease.

Material for sequencing was peripheral blood. The chain links TRBV11-2 to TRBJ1-5, with TRBD1 matching 8 bases. The clonotype was recovered from a man aged 25-45 years with COVID-19, enrolled during active disease. The CDR3 DNA reads as TGTGCCAGCAGCTTAGGGGAGATAGGACAGGGAGATCAGCCCCAGCATTTT. Amino acids: CASSLGEIGQGDQPQHF.